The 25 T cell receptor beta chains in this list originate from one sample, sequenced in a study of T cell repertoires in cytomegalovirus infection. TCRdb reprocessed the reads via MiXCR and lists one record per CDR3 protein. The table lists hundreds of thousands of distinct CDR3 sequences, approximately 31% of them singletons. No antigen has been assigned to these receptors. The starting material was cultured CD8+ T cells from PBMCs, obtained from culture after CMV antigen stimulation. These receptors were collected from a human donor in good health (CMV status not recorded). Some clones in this sample may be carry-over from other donors' samples.

CDR3 amino acids: CASSFGTNSQETQYF. CDR3 in DNA: TGTGCCAGCAGCTTCGGGACAAACTCCCAAGAGACCCAGTACTTC. This rearrangement joins TRBV11-2 to TRBJ2-5, with a weak D call TRBD1 (6 bases). The CDR3 runs 15 residues. Trimming took 3 bases from V and 1 from J, leaving 12 bases between them. Germline V CDR1 and CDR2: SGHAT, FQNNGV.

The chain is built from TRBV27 and TRBJ1-1; the D is unclear. Germline V gene sequence: CDR1 MNHEY, CDR2 SMNVEV (reference sequence). V lost 6 bases and J lost 0, with 8 bases in between. This CDR3 spans 13 amino acids. The CDR3 reads CASSETMNTEAFF. CDR3 DNA: TGTGCCAGCAGCGAGACCATGAACACTGAAGCTTTCTTT.

This clonotype occurred a few times. The V gene is TRBV4-3, the J gene TRBJ1-2, with 7 bases aligning to TRBD1. The CDR3 runs to 14 residues. The germline V gene encodes CDR1 LGHNA and CDR2 YSLEER. With 2 bases clipped from V and 2 bases from J, the junction kept 2 bases outside the gene matches. CDR3 sequence reads: CASSQLQGNYGYTF. The DNA for the CDR3 is TGCGCCAGCAGCCAACTACAGGGGAACTATGGCTACACCTTC.

The sample holds many counts of this clonotype. V is TRBV6-1 and J is TRBJ2-7; D is unresolved. Germline CDR1 is MNHNS and CDR2 is SASEGT. The CDR3 consists of 13 residues. V dropped 1 base and J dropped 5 bases, with 9 bases sitting between them. CDR3 DNA sequence: TGTGCCAGCAGTGAAGGGGTCTGGGACGAGCAGTACGTC. Amino acid sequence: CASSEGVWDEQYV.

In its sample, this clonotype was seen a few times. The rearrangement joins TRBV7-9 to TRBJ2-3, with TRBD1 identical over 7 bases. V shed 5 bases and J 9 bases; nucleotides not matched to a gene: 14. This CDR3 is built from 15 residues. The germline CDR1 and CDR2 sequences are SEHNR and FQNEAQ (reference sequence). CDR3 region: CASSPLRGRTSTQYF. CDR3 sequence (DNA): TGTGCCAGCAGCCCGTTGAGGGGGCGAACTTCGACGCAGTATTTT. The full variable domain, rest sourced from reference TRBV7-9 and TRBJ2-3, is DTGVSQNPRHKITKRGQNVTFRCDPISEHNRLYWYRQTLGQGPEFLTYFQNEAQLEKSRLLSDRFSAERPKGSFSTLEIQRTEQGDSAMYLCASSPLRGRTSTQYFGPGTRLTVL.

The genes are TRBV25-1 and TRBJ1-6; D not certain. Trimming took 5 bases from V and 2 from J, leaving 10 bases between them. Germline CDR1 is MGHDK and CDR2 is SYGVNS. The CDR3 is 15 residues long. For the CDR3, the DNA is TGTGCCAGCAGTATCCACCGCCCCTATAATTCACCCCTCCACTTT. Its translation: CASSIHRPYNSPLHF.

This clonotype has more than one count but fewer than ten. The rearrangement uses TRBV6-6 and TRBJ1-6, with 10 bases matching TRBD1. J was trimmed by 6 bases and V by 5 bases; bases with no gene match: 10. Germline V CDR1 and CDR2: MNHNY, SVGAGI (reference sequence). This CDR3 contains 17 residues. The CDR3, as DNA: TGTGCCAGCAGTGACTGGTTGGGACAGGGGCTTAATTCACCCCTCCACTTT. It translates to CASSDWLGQGLNSPLHF.

V and J are TRBV20-1 and TRBJ2-5; 9 bases are shared with TRBD1. There are 14 residues in the CDR3. V was clipped by 3 bases and J by 2 bases; unmatched bases: 4. The germline V gene encodes CDR1 DFQATT and CDR2 SNEGSKA (reference sequence). The CDR3 here is CSARGQGGQETQYF. CDR3 sequence (DNA): TGCAGTGCTAGGGGACAGGGAGGGCAAGAGACCCAGTACTTC.

This clonotype showed up just a few times. The chain uses TRBV19 and TRBJ2-1; TRBD2 is a possible D gene (6 bases). V lost 5 bases and J 3 bases, leaving 17 bases between the germline ends. Germline V gene data show CDR1 as LNHDA and CDR2 as SQIVND (reference sequence). The CDR3 is 16 residues long. CDR3 region: CASSLSSVGDYNEQFF. CDR3 DNA: TGTGCCAGTAGTCTATCTAGCGTGGGGGACTACAATGAGCAGTTCTTC.

This clonotype was counted only a few times. The CDR3 here is CSARDFAWGQDTEAFF. The DNA for the CDR3 is TGCAGTGCTAGAGATTTTGCTTGGGGGCAAGACACTGAAGCTTTCTTT. The J gene is TRBJ1-1, the V gene TRBV20-1, with a tentative D call TRBD1 (6 bases). CDR1 and CDR2 from the germline V gene are DFQATT and SNEGSKA (reference sequence). Trimming took 0 bases from V and 3 from J, leaving 17 bases between them. There are 16 residues in the CDR3.

This clonotype was counted a few times. CDR3: CASSSGRRSTSYNEQFF. The CDR3 DNA reads TGTGCCAGCAGCTCGGGGAGGCGGAGTACCTCCTACAATGAGCAGTTCTTC. This rearrangement joins TRBV27 to TRBJ2-1; D is possibly TRBD2 (6 bases). Trimming removed 6 bases at V and 0 bases at J, with 18 bases between. The CDR3 has 17 amino acids. The germline V gene has CDR1 MNHEY and CDR2 SMNVEV (reference sequence).

J is TRBJ2-3 and V is TRBV6-2 or TRBV6-3; 11 bases align to TRBD1. The CDR3 runs to 18 residues. Germline CDR1 is MNHEY and CDR2 is SVGEGT. V trimming: 2 bases; J trimming: 1 base; junction bases outside the gene matches: 8. The CDR3 DNA reads as TGTGCCAGCAGTTACAGTCTCGGACAGGGGGCCCGCACAGATACGCAGTATTTT. This translates into CASSYSLGQGARTDTQYF.

This clonotype was counted many times. The rearrangement links TRBV7-2 to TRBJ2-2; D gene uncertain. Deletions cut 10 bases from V and 1 base from J, with 13 bases between. Germline V lookup: CDR1 SGHTA, CDR2 FQGNSA. The CDR3 contains 14 residues. The CDR3 bases are TGTGCCATCCATGACACCGGGAACACCGGGGAGCTGTTTTTT. This gives the protein CAIHDTGNTGELFF.

This chain links TRBV7-9 with TRBJ1-5; D gene unclear. Germline CDR1 is SEHNR and CDR2 is FQNEAQ (reference sequence). This CDR3 has 12 amino acids. Trimming left V 3 bases short and J 7 bases short, with 7 bases between. The CDR3 nucleotides read TGTGCCAGCAGCTTCTTTCAACAGCCCCAGCATTTT. It is translated as CASSFFQQPQHF.

There are a few counts of this clonotype. CDR3: CASIGLFNSGNTIYF. CDR3 nucleotide sequence: TGTGCCAGCATAGGACTCTTCAACTCTGGAAACACCATATATTTT. V gene TRBV6-2 or TRBV6-3 combines with J gene TRBJ1-3; no clear D. With 7 bases removed from V and 0 bases from J, the gap between germline ends came to 13 bases. The germline V gene has CDR1 MNHEY and CDR2 SVGEGT. The CDR3 runs 15 residues.

To note about this clonotype: A read error is possible here, since a much larger clone lies one base away. V usage is TRBV7-2 and J usage is TRBJ2-3; D is perhaps TRBD2 (6 bases). Per germline, CDR1 SGHTA and CDR2 FQGNSA. There are 15 residues in the CDR3. The CDR3 region is CARSSLARRTDTQYF. The CDR3 DNA reads as TGTGCCCGCAGCTCACTAGCTCGGCGAACAGATACGCAGTATTTT.

This clonotype was counted ten times or more. This chain links TRBV7-2 with TRBJ1-1; D may be TRBD1 (5 bases). V lost 5 bases to trimming and J lost 5 bases, with 30 bases between them. The CDR3 runs to 19 residues. The germline V gene encodes CDR1 SGHTA and CDR2 FQGNSA. The CDR3 loop is CASSHLAATLAGGGTEAFF. DNA of the CDR3: TGTGCCAGCAGCCACCTAGCGGCAACTCTCGCCGGGGGGGGTACTGAAGCTTTCTTT.

This clonotype was counted many times. V is TRBV7-6 and J is TRBJ2-7; D could derive from TRBD1 or TRBD2 (6 bases each). Trimming removed 1 base at V and 1 base at J, with 17 bases between. Looked up from germline, CDR1 is SGHVS and CDR2 is FNYEAQ. The CDR3 has 17 residues. In DNA, the CDR3 is TGTGCCAGCAGCTTAGGAAGGTTCGGGGGCGTATCCTACGAGCAGTACTTC. This encodes CASSLGRFGGVSYEQYF.

The chain couples TRBV5-8 to TRBJ1-1; 10 nucleotides match TRBD1. The CDR3 length is 16 residues. The V and J ends lost 4 bases and 5 bases, in that order; junction bases with no gene match: 11. Germline CDR1 reads SGHTS; CDR2 reads YDEGEE. The CDR3 coding sequence is TGTGCCAGCAGCAGGGACAGGGGTAGAGTGGGGACTGAAGCTTTCTTT. It yields the protein CASSRDRGRVGTEAFF.

This clonotype has only a few counts. V gene TRBV20-1 combines with J gene TRBJ2-3; unclear D gene. V lost 6 bases, J lost 9 bases, and 10 bases lay in between. This CDR3 is built from 10 residues. From germline, CDR1 is DFQATT and CDR2 SNEGSKA (reference sequence). The CDR3 DNA reads as TGCAGTGCCCCCTTGGAGACGCAGTATTTT. Its protein is CSAPLETQYF.

In this sample, this clonotype turned up many times. This rearrangement joins TRBV7-8 to TRBJ2-5; 7 nucleotides line up with TRBD2. V lost 2 bases, J lost 1 base, and 13 bases stayed unmatched. The CDR3 is 18 amino acids. Germline V gene lookup returns CDR1 SGHVS and CDR2 FQNEAQ. CDR3 DNA sequence: TGTGCCAGCAGCTTATCGGGGGGACCCCCCCATACCCAAGAGACCCAGTACTTC. Translation gives CASSLSGGPPHTQETQYF.

J is TRBJ2-1 and V is TRBV20-1; D gene unclear. Deletions cut 1 base from V and 9 bases from J, with 13 bases between. The CDR3 runs to 13 residues. Germline CDR1 DFQATT, CDR2 SNEGSKA (reference sequence). CDR3 bases: TGCAGTGCTAGAGCCCTCCAGTCCTTTGAGCAGTTCTTC. Translation: CSARALQSFEQFF.

This chain uses TRBV27 with TRBJ1-1; a possible D gene is TRBD1 (6 bases). Trimming removed 5 bases from V and 11 bases from J, with 15 bases in between. In germline, CDR1 is MNHEY, CDR2 SMNVEV (reference sequence). This CDR3 is 12 amino acids long. CDR3 protein: CASSPNQGTAFF. The CDR3 DNA reads as TGTGCCAGCAGTCCAAACCAGGGGACGGCTTTCTTT.

This clonotype was observed a handful of times. This chain links TRBV19 with TRBJ1-5; D remains unclear. V was clipped by 1 base and J by 4 bases, with 11 bases between them. CDR1 is LNHDA and CDR2 is SQIVND in the germline V gene (reference sequence). CDR3 length: 15 amino acids. The CDR3 sequence: CASSIGRVRNQPQHF. CDR3 nucleotides: TGTGCCAGTAGTATAGGTAGGGTTCGTAATCAGCCCCAGCATTTT.

This chain uses TRBV7-8 with TRBJ1-2; 10 nucleotides align to TRBD1. Trimming removed 2 bases from V and 3 bases from J; junction bases left unmatched: 6. This CDR3 region has 16 residues. Germline V gene data show CDR1 as SGHVS and CDR2 as FQNEAQ. The CDR3 DNA follows: TGTGCCAGCAGCTTAAGGCAGGGACAGGGGCACTATGGCTACACCTTC. Translating it yields CASSLRQGQGHYGYTF.